The 3 T cell receptor beta chains given below trace back to one sample, sequenced in a study of response to subunit inactivated influenza vaccine. TCRdb re-analysed the RT-PCR reads in MiXCR, keeping a single row per CDR3 protein. The sample lists more than 700,000 distinct CDR3 sequences; 21% were seen once. Sequencing used PBMCs from blood, obtained more than 4 days after vaccination. All receptors derive from a man in his fifties who received an inactivated influenza vaccine.

The genes are TRBV7-2 and TRBJ1-1, with unresolved D. CDR1 is SGHTA and CDR2 is FQGNSA in the germline V gene. Trimming removed 7 bases from V and 0 bases from J, with 12 bases in between. This CDR3 has 14 residues. The CDR3 DNA reads TGTGCCAGCAAGGCGGTACACATGAACACTGAAGCTTTCTTT. Protein: CASKAVHMNTEAFF.

This clonotype was detected only a few times. This chain uses TRBV7-9 with TRBJ1-1; D is uncertain. Trimming left V 7 bases short and J 4 bases short, with 19 bases between. This CDR3 is 15 amino acids long. Germline V gives CDR1 SEHNR, CDR2 FQNEAQ (reference sequence). The CDR3 protein is CASNHRASGGTEAFF. In nucleotides, the CDR3 is TGTGCCAGCAATCATCGGGCTTCAGGTGGCACTGAAGCTTTCTTT.

The gene calls are TRBV3-1 and TRBJ1-5; possibly TRBD1 for D (5 bases). V was pared by 4 bases and J by 7 bases, with 17 bases between. CDR3 length: 15 residues. Germline CDR1 reads LGHDT; CDR2 reads YNNKEL (reference sequence). The CDR3 loop is CASSPQAGQPQPQHF. CDR3 DNA sequence: TGTGCCAGCAGCCCGCAGGCAGGACAACCCCAGCCCCAGCATTTT.